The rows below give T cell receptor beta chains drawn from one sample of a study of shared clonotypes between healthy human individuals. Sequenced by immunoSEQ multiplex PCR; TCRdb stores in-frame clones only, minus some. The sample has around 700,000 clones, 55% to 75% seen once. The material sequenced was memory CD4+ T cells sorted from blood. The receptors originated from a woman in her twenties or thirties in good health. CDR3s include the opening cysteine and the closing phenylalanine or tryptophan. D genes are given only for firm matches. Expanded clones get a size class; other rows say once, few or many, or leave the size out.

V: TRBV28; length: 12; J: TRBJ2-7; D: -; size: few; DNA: TGTGCCAGCAGTTTAGTGGCTGGGGGCCAGCACTTC; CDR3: CASSLVAGGQHF
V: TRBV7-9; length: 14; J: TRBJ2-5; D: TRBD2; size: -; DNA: TGTGCCAGCCGAGGGACTAGCGGGAGCAAGACCCAGTACTTC; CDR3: CASRGTSGSKTQYF
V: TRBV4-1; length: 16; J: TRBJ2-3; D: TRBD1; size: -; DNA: TGCGCCAGCAGCCTGGGGGCAGGGGGTACCGCAGATACGCAGTATTTT; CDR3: CASSLGAGGTADTQYF
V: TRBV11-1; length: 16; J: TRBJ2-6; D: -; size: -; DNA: TGTGCCAGCAGCTTTTCTAGTGTCTCTGGGGCCAACGTCCTGACTTTC; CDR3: CASSFSSVSGANVLTF
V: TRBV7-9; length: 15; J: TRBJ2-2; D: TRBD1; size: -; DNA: TGTGCCAGCAGCTTAGTAACAGGGGGAGCCGGGGAGCTGTTTTTT; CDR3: CASSLVTGGAGELFF
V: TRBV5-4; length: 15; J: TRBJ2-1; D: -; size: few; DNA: TGTGCCAGCAGCCCCAATGTGGGGGCGCGCAATGAGCAGTTCTTC; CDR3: CASSPNVGARNEQFF
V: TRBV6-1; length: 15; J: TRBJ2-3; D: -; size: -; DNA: TGTGCCAGCCCCCCCCACCAGGGAAGGACAGATACGCAGTATTTT; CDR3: CASPPHQGRTDTQYF
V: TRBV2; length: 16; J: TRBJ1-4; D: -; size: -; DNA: TGTGCCAGCAGTGAACAACATAGTGCAACTAATGAAAAACTGTTTTTT; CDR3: CASSEQHSATNEKLFF
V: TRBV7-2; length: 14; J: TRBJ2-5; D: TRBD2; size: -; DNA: TGTGCCAGCAGGCGACTAGCCGCTGGGGAGACCCAGTACTTC; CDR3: CASRRLAAGETQYF
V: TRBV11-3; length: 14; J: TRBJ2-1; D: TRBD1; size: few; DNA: TGTGCCAGCAGCGGGACAGGGGGCCTCAATGAGCAGTTCTTC; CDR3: CASSGTGGLNEQFF
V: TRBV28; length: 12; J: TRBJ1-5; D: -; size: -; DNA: TGTGCCAGCAGTTTCCTAAACCAGCCCCAGCATTTT; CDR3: CASSFLNQPQHF
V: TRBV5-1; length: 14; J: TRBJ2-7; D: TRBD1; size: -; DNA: TGCGCCAGCAGCTTCGACAGGGATTTATCCGAGCAGTACTTC; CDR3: CASSFDRDLSEQYF
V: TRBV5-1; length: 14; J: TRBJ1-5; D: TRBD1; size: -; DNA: TGCGCCAGCAGCCGGACAGGGGGCGATCAGCCCCAGCATTTT; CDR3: CASSRTGGDQPQHF
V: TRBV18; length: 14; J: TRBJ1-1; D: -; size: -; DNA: TGTGCCAGCTCACCCGAAGGAGGGGCGTCTGAAGCTTTCTTT; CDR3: CASSPEGGASEAFF
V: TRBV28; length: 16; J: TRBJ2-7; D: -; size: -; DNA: TGTGCCAGCAGTTTATTAGGGCAGACCGACCGCTACGAGCAGTACTTC; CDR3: CASSLLGQTDRYEQYF
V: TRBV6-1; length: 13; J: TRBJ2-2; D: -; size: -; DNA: TGTGCCAGCAGCGACAGGTGGCCCGGGGAGCTGTTTTTT; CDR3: CASSDRWPGELFF
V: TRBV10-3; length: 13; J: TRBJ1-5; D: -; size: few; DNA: TGTGCCACCAAGGGGCAGGGCAATCAGCCCCAGCATTTT; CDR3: CATKGQGNQPQHF
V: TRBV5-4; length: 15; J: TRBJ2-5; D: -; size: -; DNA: TGTGCCAGCAGCCAAGATGGGCAACGGCAAGAGACCCAGTACTTC; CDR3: CASSQDGQRQETQYF
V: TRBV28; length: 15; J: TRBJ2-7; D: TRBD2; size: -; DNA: TGTGCCAGCAGCCCTCCTACCGGGAGGGCCAGCGAGCAGTACTTC; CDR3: CASSPPTGRASEQYF
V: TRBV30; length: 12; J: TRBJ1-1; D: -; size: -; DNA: TGTGCCTGGAGTCCAGGGACCACTGAAGCTTTCTTT; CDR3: CAWSPGTTEAFF
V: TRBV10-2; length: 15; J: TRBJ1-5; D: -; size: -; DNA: TGCGCCAGCAGTGAGGGGAGCGGGAGTAATCAGCCCCAGCATTTT; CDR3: CASSEGSGSNQPQHF
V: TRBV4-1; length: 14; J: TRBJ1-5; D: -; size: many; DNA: TGCGCCAGCAGCCAAGATTGGGGGAATCAGCCCCAGCATTTT; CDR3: CASSQDWGNQPQHF
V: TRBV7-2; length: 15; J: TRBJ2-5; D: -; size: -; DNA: TGTGCCAGCAATATACCGCGAGGGGTCGGAGAGACCCAGTACTTC; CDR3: CASNIPRGVGETQYF
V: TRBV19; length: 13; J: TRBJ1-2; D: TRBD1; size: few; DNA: TGTGCCATCGACAGGGGGTCTAACTATGGCTACACCTTC; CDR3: CAIDRGSNYGYTF
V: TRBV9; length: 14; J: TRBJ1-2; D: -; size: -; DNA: TGTGCCAGCAGCCTGCATCCGGAAGGCTATGGCTACACCTTC; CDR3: CASSLHPEGYGYTF
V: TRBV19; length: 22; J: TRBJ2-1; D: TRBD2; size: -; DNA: TGTGCCAGTGCCCCCCGGGACAGTCAACTAGCGGGAGTTTTTGTCTCCTACAATGAGCAGTTCTTC; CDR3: CASAPRDSQLAGVFVSYNEQFF
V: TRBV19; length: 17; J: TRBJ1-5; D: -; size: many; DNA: TGTGCCAGTAGTTCCGGGTTACGGTCCGATAGCAATCAGCCCCAGCATTTT; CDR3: CASSSGLRSDSNQPQHF
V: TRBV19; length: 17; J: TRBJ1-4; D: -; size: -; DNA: TGTGCCAGTAGTTTTCGAGGTGAAATTGCAACTAATGAAAAACTGTTTTTT; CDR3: CASSFRGEIATNEKLFF
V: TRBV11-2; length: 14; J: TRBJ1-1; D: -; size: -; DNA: TGTGCCAGCAGCTTACTCCAGGGAGGCACTGAAGCTTTCTTT; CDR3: CASSLLQGGTEAFF
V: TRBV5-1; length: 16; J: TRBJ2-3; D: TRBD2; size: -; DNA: TGCGCCAGCAGTTTCGTTAGCGGGAGTACCACAGATACGCAGTATTTT; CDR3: CASSFVSGSTTDTQYF
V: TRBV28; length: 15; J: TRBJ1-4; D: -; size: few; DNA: TGTGCCAGCAGACCTGACAGGCGTGCTAATGAAAAACTGTTTTTT; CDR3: CASRPDRRANEKLFF
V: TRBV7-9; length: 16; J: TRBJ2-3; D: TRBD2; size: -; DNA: TGTGCCAGCAGCCGGGGACTAGCGGGTTACACAGATACGCAGTATTTT; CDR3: CASSRGLAGYTDTQYF
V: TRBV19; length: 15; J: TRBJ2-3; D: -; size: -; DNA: TGTGCCAGCTCCCGGGCGGCGGAGAGCACAGATACGCAGTATTTT; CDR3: CASSRAAESTDTQYF
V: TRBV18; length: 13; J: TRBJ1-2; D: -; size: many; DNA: TGTGCCAGCTCACCGGGGACTGGATATGGCTACACCTTC; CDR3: CASSPGTGYGYTF
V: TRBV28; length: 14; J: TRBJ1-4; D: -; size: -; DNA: TGTGCCAGCAGTCTGGGGGGGCGTGGGGGAAAACTGTTTTTT; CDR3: CASSLGGRGGKLFF
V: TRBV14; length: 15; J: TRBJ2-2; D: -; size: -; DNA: TGTGCCAGCAGCCAAAGGACGGGGAACACCGGGGAGCTGTTTTTT; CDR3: CASSQRTGNTGELFF